Presented here are 3 T cell receptor beta chains from one specimen sequenced in a study of T cells in localized non-small cell lung cancer. Repertoires were generated with immunoSEQ multiplex PCR, while TCRdb's copy carries only in-frame clones and drops some. The repertoire has 70,000 to 75,000 clones, around 84% of them found once; the top ten carry 1% to 1.5%. The specimen comprised peripheral blood, sampled before any cancer treatment. The receptors stem from an older female donor with stage I lung adenocarcinoma.

The chain has TRBV10-3 and TRBJ2-7; 9 nucleotides agree with TRBD1. CDR1 is ENHRY, CDR2 SYGVKD, per germline. The length of the CDR3 is 16 residues. V was clipped by 6 bases and J by 0 bases; unmatched bases: 9. The CDR3 region has the DNA TGTGCCATCAGCAAGAAACCGGGACAGGGCTCCTACGAGCAGTACTTC. This codes for CAISKKPGQGSYEQYF.

The rearrangement links TRBV12-2 to TRBJ1-3. TRBV12-2 is labeled a pseudogene. The CDR3 is 13 amino acids. CDR3 sequence: CASRLARGNTIYF. In DNA form, the CDR3 reads TGTGCAAGTCGCTTGGCGAGGGGAAACACCATATATTTT.

J is TRBJ2-7 and V is TRBV21-1; the D call TRBD2 from the table was never checked on the DNA. TRBV21-1 is annotated as a pseudogene. This CDR3 has 16 amino acids. CDR3 protein: CASSKALAGDPYEQYF. CDR3 DNA: TGTGCCAGCAGCAAAGCTCTAGCGGGAGACCCCTACGAGCAGTACTTC.